Described below is a single TCR beta chain sequence and its context. These data come from a study of blood T cell repertoires in COVID-19. At the level of the study: There were acute and convalescent COVID-19 samples, and they came from the United States, Italy and Spain.

The assay was immunoSEQ multiplex PCR, and TCRdb's table has in-frame clones only and misses some. There are under 65,000 clones in the sample; roughly 91% occur only once, and 8.6% lies in the top ten. The CDR3 has 14 residues. J lost 3 bases, V lost 6 bases, and 3 bases had no gene match. Germline V gene lookup returns CDR1 MDHEN and CDR2 SYDVKM. The sample comprised peripheral blood. The TCR originated in a human donor in a cohort sampled during active COVID-19. The genes are TRBV28 and TRBJ2-7, with TRBD2 matching over 12 bases. DNA of the CDR3: TGTGCCAGCAGCCCGGGACTAGCGGGCTACGAGCAGTACTTC. It translates to CASSPGLAGYEQYF.